This TCR beta chain is from a study of T cell responses to AZD1222 COVID-19 vaccine. Study results and caveats: Donors in the cohort were predominantly white British and more often female, and clonal diversity was possibly underestimated. Only six people who got AZD1222 tested seropositive at baseline. Nearly half of spike-specific TCRs reportedly target variant regions that are unmutated in the B.1.351 and B.1.1.7 variants.

With regard to this clone: The antigen is unknown.

Here immunoSEQ multiplex PCR was the method, and the copy in TCRdb shows in-frame clones only, minus some. The repertoire includes approximately 100,000 clones, around 94% of them detected once, and 2% to 2.5% sits in the top ten. In germline, CDR1 is PRHDT, CDR2 FYEKMQ (reference sequence). The CDR3 runs 12 residues. Trimming took off 5 bases at V and 7 bases at J, with 12 bases between the two ends. This chain joins TRBV13 and TRBJ2-7; D tentatively fits TRBD1 or TRBD2 (5 bases each). The clonotype comes from an adult in good health. The sequencing used peripheral blood, collected on day 0 of AZD1222 vaccination. The CDR3 sequence is CASSPGTAEQYF. The CDR3 coding sequence is TGTGCCAGCAGCCCGGGGACCGCTGAGCAGTACTTC.